Below are 4 T cell receptor beta chains sequenced from a single sample in a study of T cell changes during pregnancy in multiple sclerosis. Clones were sequenced by immunoSEQ multiplex PCR, and TCRdb holds only the in-frame ones, with some missing. The sample carries some 74,000 clones, 92% recorded once. This specimen was peripheral blood, taken after pregnancy. The receptors stem from a female donor in good health, enrolled as a control in a pregnancy study.

The chain uses TRBV4-1 and TRBJ1-5; the D gene is possibly TRBD1 (6 bases). The germline CDR1 and CDR2 sequences are MGHRA and YSYEKL. The CDR3 runs 16 residues. Between the trimmed V and J ends, which lost 1 base and 7 bases, there was a span of 17 bases. This CDR3 is CASSQVGKGVGQPQHF. The CDR3 nucleotides read TGCGCCAGCAGCCAAGTAGGAAAGGGGGTTGGGCAGCCCCAGCATTTT.

This chain connects TRBV27 to TRBJ1-5; TRBD1 matches at 9 bases. V gave up 7 bases and J gave up 1 base; unmatched junction bases: 8. This CDR3 spans 16 amino acids. CDR1 and CDR2 (germline): MNHEY, SMNVEV (reference sequence). The chain's CDR3 is CASKLQGARSNQPQHF. In nucleotides, the CDR3 is TGTGCCAGCAAATTACAGGGGGCCCGGAGCAATCAGCCCCAGCATTTT.

The chain combines TRBV7-9 with TRBJ2-7; perhaps TRBD1 as D (6 bases). The germline V gene encodes CDR1 SEHNR and CDR2 FQNEAQ (reference sequence). The CDR3 length is 13 residues. With 5 bases removed from V and 3 bases from J, the gap between germline ends came to 11 bases. CDR3 sequence reads: CASSDTGIYEQYF. CDR3 sequence (DNA): TGTGCCAGCAGCGATACAGGGATCTACGAGCAGTACTTC.

J is TRBJ2-1 and V is TRBV4-1; a possible D gene is TRBD2 (6 bases). CDR1 and CDR2 (germline): MGHRA, YSYEKL. The CDR3 totals 13 residues. The germline V and J ends were trimmed by 2 bases and 7 bases, with 9 bases remaining between them. The CDR3: CASSQMEGNEQFF. CDR3 DNA: TGCGCCAGCAGCCAAATGGAGGGAAATGAGCAGTTCTTC.